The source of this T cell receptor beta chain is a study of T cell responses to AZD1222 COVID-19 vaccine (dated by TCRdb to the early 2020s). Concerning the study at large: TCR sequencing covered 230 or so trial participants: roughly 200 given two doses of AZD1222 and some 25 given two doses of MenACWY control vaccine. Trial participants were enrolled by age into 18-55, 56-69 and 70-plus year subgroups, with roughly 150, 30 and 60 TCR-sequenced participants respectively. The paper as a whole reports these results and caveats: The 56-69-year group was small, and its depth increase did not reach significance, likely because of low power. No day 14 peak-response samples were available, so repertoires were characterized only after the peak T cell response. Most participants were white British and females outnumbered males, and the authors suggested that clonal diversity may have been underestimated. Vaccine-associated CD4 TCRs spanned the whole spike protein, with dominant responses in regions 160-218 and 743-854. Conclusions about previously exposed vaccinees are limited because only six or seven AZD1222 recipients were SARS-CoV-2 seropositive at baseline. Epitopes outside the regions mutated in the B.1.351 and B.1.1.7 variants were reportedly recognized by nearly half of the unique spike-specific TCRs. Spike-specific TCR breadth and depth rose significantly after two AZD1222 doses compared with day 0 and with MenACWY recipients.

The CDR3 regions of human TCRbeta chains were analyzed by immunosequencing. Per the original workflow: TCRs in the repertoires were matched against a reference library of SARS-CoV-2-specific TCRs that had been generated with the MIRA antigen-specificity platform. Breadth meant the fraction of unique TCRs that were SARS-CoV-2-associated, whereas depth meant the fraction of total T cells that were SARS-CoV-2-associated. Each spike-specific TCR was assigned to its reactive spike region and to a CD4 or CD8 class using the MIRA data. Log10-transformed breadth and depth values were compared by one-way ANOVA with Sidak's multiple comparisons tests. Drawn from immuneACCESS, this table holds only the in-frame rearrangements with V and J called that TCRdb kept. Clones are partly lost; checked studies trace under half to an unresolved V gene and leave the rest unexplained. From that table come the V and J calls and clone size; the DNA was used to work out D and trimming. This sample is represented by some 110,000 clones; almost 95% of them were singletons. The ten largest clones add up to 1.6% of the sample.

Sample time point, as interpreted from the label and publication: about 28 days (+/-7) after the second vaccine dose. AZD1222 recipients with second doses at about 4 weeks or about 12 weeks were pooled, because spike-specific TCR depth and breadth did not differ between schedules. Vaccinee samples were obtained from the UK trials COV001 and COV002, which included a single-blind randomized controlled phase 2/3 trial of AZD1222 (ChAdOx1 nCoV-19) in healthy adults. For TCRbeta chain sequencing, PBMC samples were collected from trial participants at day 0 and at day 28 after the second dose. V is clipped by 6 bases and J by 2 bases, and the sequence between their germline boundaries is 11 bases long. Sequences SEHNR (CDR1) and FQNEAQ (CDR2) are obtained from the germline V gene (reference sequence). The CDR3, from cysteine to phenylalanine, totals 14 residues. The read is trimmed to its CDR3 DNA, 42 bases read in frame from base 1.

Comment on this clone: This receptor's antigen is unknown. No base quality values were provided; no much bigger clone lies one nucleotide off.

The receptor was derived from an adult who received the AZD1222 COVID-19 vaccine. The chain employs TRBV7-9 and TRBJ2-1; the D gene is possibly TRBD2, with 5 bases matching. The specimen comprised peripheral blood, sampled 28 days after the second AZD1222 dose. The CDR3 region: CASREASTYNEQFF. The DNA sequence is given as TGTGCCAGCAGAGAGGCTAGCACCTACAATGAGCAGTTCTTC. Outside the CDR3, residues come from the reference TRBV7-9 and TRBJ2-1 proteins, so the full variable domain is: DTGVSQNPRHKITKRGQNVTFRCDPISEHNRLYWYRQTLGQGPEFLTYFQNEAQLEKSRLLSDRFSAERPKGSFSTLEIQRTEQGDSAMYLCASREASTYNEQFFGPGTRLTVL.